Following are 10 T cell receptor beta chains from one sample sequenced in a study of CD8 T cells in ankylosing spondylitis. One entry per CDR3 protein results from TCRdb running MiXCR on the 5' RACE reads. The sample yields nearly 350,000 distinct CDR3 sequences, roughly 14% seen once. The sequenced material came from blood, either unsorted or a sorted T cell fraction (not recorded which). These receptors were taken from a male donor with ankylosing spondylitis or in good health (not recorded which).

This clonotype was observed many times. The rearrangement joins TRBV14 to TRBJ2-2, with a weak D call TRBD1 (7 bases). Germline CDR1 SGHDN, CDR2 FVKESK. This CDR3 is built from 14 residues. V was cut by 3 bases and J by 3 bases, with 8 bases left in between. CDR3 bases: TGTGCCAGCAGCCACAGGGGGGACACCGGGGAGCTGTTTTTT. Its translation: CASSHRGDTGELFF.

There are a few counts of this clonotype. The rearrangement joins TRBV20-1 to TRBJ2-6; D is unresolved. The CDR3 is 14 amino acids. Per the germline V gene, CDR1 is DFQATT and CDR2 is SNEGSKA (reference sequence). Trimming took 3 bases from V and 1 from J, leaving 7 bases between them. The CDR3 is CSASPGSGANVLTF. DNA for the CDR3: TGCAGTGCTAGTCCCGGGTCTGGGGCCAACGTCCTGACTTTC.

This clonotype was recorded a few times. The chain combines TRBV19 with TRBJ1-3; D is possibly TRBD1 (5 bases). CDR1 is LNHDA, CDR2 SQIVND, per germline (reference sequence). This CDR3 region has 16 residues. V lost 3 bases and J lost 1, with 13 bases in between. This CDR3 reads CASSIDSGRSGNTIYF. In DNA, the CDR3 is TGTGCCAGTAGTATCGATTCAGGGAGATCTGGAAACACCATATATTTT.

In this sample, this clonotype turned up a few times. The chain carries TRBV6-1 and TRBJ1-2; D is perhaps TRBD1 (5 bases). Trimming pared 6 bases from V and 4 bases from J, leaving 15 bases between. The CDR3 covers 14 residues. Germline CDR1 reads MNHNS; CDR2 reads SASEGT. The CDR3 protein is CASSSGRAPYGYTF. In DNA, the CDR3 is TGTGCCAGCAGCTCGGGACGGGCCCCCTATGGCTACACCTTC.

The chain is built from TRBV6-1 and TRBJ1-6; D is perhaps TRBD1 (5 bases). V was cut by 6 bases and J by 7 bases, with 13 bases left in between. Germline V gives CDR1 MNHNS, CDR2 SASEGT. The CDR3 length is 14 residues. The CDR3 DNA sequence: TGTGCCAGCAGCTTCGGACACATGAATTCACCCCTCCACTTT. Translating it yields CASSFGHMNSPLHF.

The chain has TRBV12-3 or TRBV12-4 and TRBJ1-2; TRBD1 aligns across 8 bases. This CDR3 is built from 15 residues. Losses at the gene ends were 6 bases for V and 11 bases for J; bases not matched to a gene: 17. The CDR3 coding sequence is TGTGCCAGCAGCCGCCTCGGGACAGGACCCGCCCGGTACACCTTC. This gives the protein CASSRLGTGPARYTF.

There are a few counts of this clonotype. The chain employs TRBV3-1 and TRBJ2-7, with D perhaps being TRBD1 or TRBD2 (5 bases each). The CDR3 sequence is 14 residues long. Germline loops: CDR1 LGHDT, CDR2 YNNKEL (reference sequence). Trimming cost V 4 bases and J 3 bases, with 13 bases left between them. In nucleotides, the CDR3 is TGTGCCAGCAGCCTTTGGGACCGTTACTACGAGCAGTACTTC. Protein: CASSLWDRYYEQYF.

This clonotype was seen only once. The J gene is TRBJ2-7, the V gene TRBV4-1; 8 nucleotides match TRBD2. J lost 1 base, V lost 2 bases, and 4 bases had no gene match. The CDR3 totals 15 residues. Germline loops: CDR1 MGHRA, CDR2 YSYEKL. In DNA form, the CDR3 reads TGCGCCAGCAGCCAAAAAGCGGGAGAATCCTACGAGCAGTACTTC. It specifies CASSQKAGESYEQYF.

This clonotype was counted at least ten times. J is TRBJ2-2 and V is TRBV3-1; D remains unclear. V was cut by 1 base and J by 6 bases, with 12 bases left in between. This CDR3 has 15 residues. Per germline, CDR1 LGHDT and CDR2 YNNKEL (reference sequence). The chain's CDR3 is CASSQVSRLAGELFF. In DNA form, the CDR3 reads TGTGCCAGCAGCCAAGTTTCCAGACTCGCCGGGGAGCTGTTTTTT.

The sample holds a few counts of this clonotype. The chain combines TRBV20-1 with TRBJ2-4, with D unresolved. There are 14 residues in the CDR3. Germline loops: CDR1 DFQATT, CDR2 SNEGSKA (reference sequence). Trimming pared 1 base from V and 2 bases from J, leaving 9 bases between. This CDR3 is CSARVEGTKNIQYF. The CDR3, as DNA: TGCAGTGCTAGAGTGGAAGGGACCAAAAACATTCAGTACTTC.